This T cell receptor (beta chain) was sequenced for a study of shared clonotypes between healthy human individuals. The naive CD8 fraction comprised CD45RO-negative cells positively selected for CCR7 and excluded terminally differentiated effector memory CD45RA+ cells. Profiled with immunoSEQ multiplex PCR; TCRdb holds only in-frame clones, not every one. The sample has 550,000 to 600,000 clones, about 98% seen once. The CDR3 is 14 amino acids. In germline, CDR1 is MNHEY, CDR2 SVGAGI. V shed 2 bases and J 5 bases; nucleotides not matched to a gene: 3. The rearrangement links TRBV6-5 to TRBJ1-5, with 7 positions matching TRBD1. Sample: naive CD8+ T cells sorted from blood. This clonotype was sampled from a man aged 25-45 years in good health. This CDR3 is CASSYRTGYQPQHF. The CDR3 DNA is TGTGCCAGCAGTTACCGGACAGGATATCAGCCCCAGCATTTT.